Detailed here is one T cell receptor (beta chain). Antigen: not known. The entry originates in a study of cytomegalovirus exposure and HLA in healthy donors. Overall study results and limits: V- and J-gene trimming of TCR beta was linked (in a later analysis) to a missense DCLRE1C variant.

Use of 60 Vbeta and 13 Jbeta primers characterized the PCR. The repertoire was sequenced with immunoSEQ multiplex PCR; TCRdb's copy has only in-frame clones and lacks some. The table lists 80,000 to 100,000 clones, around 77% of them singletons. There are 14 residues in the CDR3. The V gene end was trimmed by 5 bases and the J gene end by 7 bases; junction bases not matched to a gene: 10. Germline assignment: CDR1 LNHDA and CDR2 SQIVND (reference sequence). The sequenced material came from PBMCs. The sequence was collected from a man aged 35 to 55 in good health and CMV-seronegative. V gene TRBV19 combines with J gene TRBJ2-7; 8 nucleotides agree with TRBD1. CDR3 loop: CASSLPGQVSEQYF. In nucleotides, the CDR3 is TGTGCCAGTAGTTTACCGGGACAGGTGTCAGAGCAGTACTTC.